A selection of T cell receptor beta chains follows, all from one sample in a study of cytomegalovirus exposure and HLA in healthy donors. TCRdb keeps only in-frame clones here, not all; method: immunoSEQ multiplex PCR. The table shows some 180,000 clones, with 70% to 85% occurring only once. The sequencing input was PBMCs. These receptors came from a woman in her 30s in good health and CMV-seropositive. Each CDR3 is given with its conserved first and last residue. The order of the fields is CDR3 protein, J gene, V gene, D gene. D genes are given only for firm matches.

CASSLGRNRAGANVLTF	TRBJ2-6	TRBV7-9	-
CASSSRTGGQKLFF	TRBJ1-4	TRBV7-9	TRBD1
CASSPIDSGMNTEAFF	TRBJ1-1	TRBV18	-
CASRGQVQETQYF	TRBJ2-5	TRBV6-1	TRBD1
CASGLVAFGGSLNTGELFF	TRBJ2-2	TRBV12-5	TRBD2
CASSVGTEAFF	TRBJ1-1	TRBV6-1	-
CASSQREEFGEQFF	TRBJ2-1	TRBV4-2	TRBD2
CAGGLGQLNTEAFF	TRBJ1-1	TRBV7-9	TRBD1
CASSPAGGSGLQETQYF	TRBJ2-5	TRBV11-2	-
CASSLWDRDYGYTF	TRBJ1-2	TRBV2	TRBD1
CASSLSGNEKLFF	TRBJ1-4	TRBV5-1	-
CASGRGVPSTDTQYF	TRBJ2-3	TRBV7-8	TRBD2
CASSPHGGGQNIQYF	TRBJ2-4	TRBV9	-
CASSIGGGVGYEKLFF	TRBJ1-4	TRBV19	-
CASSSKEEQYF	TRBJ2-7	TRBV7-6	-
CASSQMLEGFNEQFF	TRBJ2-1	TRBV4-2	-
CASSYSIGRGYEQYF	TRBJ2-7	TRBV6-5	-
CASTKSGRVIYEQYF	TRBJ2-7	TRBV7-9	-
CASRGQGVRFIYEQYF	TRBJ2-7	TRBV19	TRBD1
CASSQGTGSVEQYF	TRBJ2-7	TRBV27	TRBD1
CASSRTGATDTQYF	TRBJ2-3	TRBV27	TRBD1
CASSPGTGKSYEQYF	TRBJ2-7	TRBV11-2	TRBD1
CASSQGSFWGQPRTDTQYF	TRBJ2-3	TRBV4-1	TRBD1
CASSPTSGRAGEQFF	TRBJ2-1	TRBV27	TRBD2
CASSYLLQGRDTEAFF	TRBJ1-1	TRBV27	-
CASSGGHPGGAEAFF	TRBJ1-1	TRBV6-6	-
CASSQDLAEFYNEQFF	TRBJ2-1	TRBV4-1	TRBD2
CASGSPGEQYF	TRBJ2-7	TRBV6-6	-
CAWSVLTDNEKLFF	TRBJ1-4	TRBV30	-
CASSPLDRGYGYTF	TRBJ1-2	TRBV6-5	TRBD1
CASSQDWGTVSYEQYF	TRBJ2-7	TRBV4-3	TRBD1
CASSSGREASTDTQYF	TRBJ2-3	TRBV19	TRBD2
CASSPTGTHGGYGYTF	TRBJ1-2	TRBV11-3	-
CASSPISGRHEQYF	TRBJ2-7	TRBV27	TRBD2
CASSPGISRGGSSYEQYF	TRBJ2-7	TRBV4-2	TRBD2
CASSKAEDRSYEQYF	TRBJ2-7	TRBV21-1	-
CASSREGQRNSPLHF	TRBJ1-6	TRBV4-1	TRBD1